What follows describes a single T cell receptor beta chain. This clone was counted a few times. Its antigen is still unknown. No base qualities exist here, and no much larger clone lies one base off it. The library was produced with the immunoSEQ multiplex PCR assay. The multiplex PCR relied on a mix of 60 forward primers for TCR Vbeta segments and 13 reverse primers for TCR Jbeta segments. A multiplex PCR assay on genomic DNA amplified the CDR3 region of rearranged TCR beta genes. The amplified TCR beta libraries were sequenced on the Illumina HiSeq System as 87-base-pair reads. In the original analysis: A later analysis tallied 75 million to 95 million unique TCR beta chains across the 660 or so repertoires, and around 10 million of those chains were shared by two or more donors. A nearest-neighbor algorithm error-corrected the raw reads and collapsed the reads into unique sequences, merging closely related sequences to remove PCR and sequencing errors. Alignment of CDR3 sequences to IMGT reference sequences was used to assign V, D and J gene segments. Each retained sequence needed at least a six-nucleotide match to both a V gene segment and a J gene segment. Rearrangements were classified as productive when the CDR3 lacked stop codons and remained in frame with V and J, and all other rearrangements were classified as non-productive. Following IMGT convention, CDR3 was defined as the stretch from the second conserved V-encoded cysteine up to the conserved J-encoded phenylalanine. The earlier analysis of some 550 of the donors excluded any sequence lacking an unambiguous match to a single V gene segment. An earlier analysis of fewer than 750 of the donors called V segments functional above 56.7% productive rearrangements and segregating when the between-donor standard deviation exceeded 5%. A statistical classification framework was built to diagnose cytomegalovirus status from the catalog of TCR beta chain sequences. A later analysis assigned V and J genes by comparing TCR nucleotide sequences with IMGT/GENE-DB human TR gene sequences. In a later analysis, CDR3 sequences and most-parsimonious VDJ recombination scenarios were assigned using the TCRdist pipeline. A later analysis defined each TCR beta chain by its CDR3 amino acid sequence plus V-gene family, and excluded reads lacking a unique V-gene family. To address suspected cross-contamination and a sequencing artifact, a later analysis removed approximately 590 highly shared, low-generation-probability nucleotide sequences. In a later analysis, a clonal expansion index was calculated for each public chain from normalized within-repertoire ranks of inferred template counts. In a later analysis, generation probabilities were computed using a VDJ recombination model fitted to out-of-frame rearrangements, and the results were checked against IGoR. A later analysis scored TCR-TCR, TCR-HLA and TCR-CMV co-occurrence with hypergeometric tests, applying a repertoire-size bias correction to TCR pairs. A later analysis estimated false discovery rates by permuting HLA or CMV assignments 20 times. In a later analysis, co-occurring TCRs were grouped with DBSCAN, and TCRdist sequence similarity was added when clustering was performed within HLA-allele-positive subsets. Repertoires with fewer than 30,000 or more than 120,000 public chains, plus five repertoires with anomalous nucleotide sharing, were excluded from co-occurrence clustering. Entries here come from immuneACCESS through TCRdb and include only in-frame sequences with V and J called. Some clones fail to appear in such tables; in the studies checked, an unresolved V gene covers under half of the shortfall, and the cause of the remainder is unknown. V and J calls and clone size are given by that table; D and trimming were obtained from the DNA. Present in this sample are some 190,000 clones, approximately 80% of which were seen just once. Clones ranked in the top ten supply roughly 13% of the sample.

The data were obtained in a study of cytomegalovirus exposure and HLA in healthy donors (dated by TCRdb to the late 2010s). Regarding the research as a whole: According to an earlier analysis of 550 to 700 of the donors, 150 million to 200 million T cells yielded 90 million to 140 million unique TCR beta sequences and about 300 Gb of sequence data. A handful of DR-DQ haplotypes were handled as single units for association and clustering because linkage in the cohort was strong. HLA typing covered class I and class II loci at four-digit resolution. Donor age, sex, ethnicity and CMV serostatus were collected together with the repertoire data. The genetic ancestry cluster associated with self-reported Caucasian donors included around 76% of the roughly 400 genotyped donors. To predict cytomegalovirus infection status, the study brought together high-throughput TCR immunosequencing, statistical association of individual TCRs with disease status, and machine learning. The study aimed to test whether signatures of past pathogen exposure could be identified by cataloging public T cell receptors. Approximately 300 gigabases of sequencing data and around 80 million unique TCR sequences made up an early release that covered 500 to 650 HLA-typed donors. In the later analysis, no new phenotypic data were used to find candidate immune exposures; instead, reliance was placed on TCR beta sequences and their occurrence across donors. Every repertoire in the discovery cohort had been generated on one and the same sequencing platform. To study patterns of TCR occurrence, a later analysis re-analyzed previously published TCR beta repertoires from 550 to 800 donors and added high-resolution HLA genotyping. Typing coverage differed by locus: A, B, C, DRB1 and DQB1 were typed in about 620-640 donors, DQA1 in 500 to 550, DPA1 in around 600, and DPB1 in around 490. The study profiled the T cell repertoires of under 700 subjects by immunosequencing and related them to cytomegalovirus serostatus. Across 398 genotyped donors of the cohort, an average of about 240,000 unique TCR beta nucleotide sequences per donor were sequenced, and 15% to 20% of those sequences were non-productive. Besides the first cohort of 666 subjects, a separate validation cohort made up of 120 different subjects was used. In an earlier analysis of 587 of the donors, high-throughput TCR beta sequencing was used to judge whether each TCR beta V gene segment behaved as functional or pseudogenic. A later genetic analysis took genome-wide SNP genotypes for about 55% of the 666 donors and used that subset as a discovery cohort. General conclusions and limits of the study: Only TCR beta chains were sequenced in this cohort, and the absence of alpha or paired-chain data limited detectable features. The 87-base-pair reads could not distinguish some IMGT-functional V segments, including TRBV6-2 and TRBV6-3, so those segments were excluded. The study gave a list of some 150 TCR beta chains associated with cytomegalovirus. The presence/absence analyses assumed that sequencing depth was roughly uniform across donors, and that assumption may not be true. Three of the identified cytomegalovirus-associated TCR beta chains were confirmed in vitro to be specific for cytomegalovirus antigens. In a later analysis, HLA-associated TCR beta chains showed more clonal expansion and lower generation probabilities than non-associated chains that were equally common. Because some donors lacked HLA typing at each locus, the association tests relied only on the typed subset. The classifier was reported to diagnose cytomegalovirus status with high specificity and sensitivity in both the original cohort and the validation cohort. In a later analysis, TCR association rates were found to vary across HLA loci, with the most associated TCRs seen for DRB1 alleles and the fewest for HLA-C alleles. Compared with the approximately 710-donor mean, donors in an Asian-associated ancestry cluster had fewer N-insertions in productive TCRs, according to a later genetic analysis. A later analysis reported that several top co-occurrence clusters appeared linked to parvovirus B19, influenza, CMV and Epstein-Barr virus. The only immune exposure information available for the cohort was CMV serostatus. A further reported finding was that TCR beta sequences accurately predicted the HLA-A and HLA-B alleles for most subjects in the first cohort. The sequencing pipeline was judged likely to have produced a cluster of highly shared sequence variants as a technical artifact. The earlier analysis of 587 of the donors excluded over 15 rarely observed V segments, including chromosome 9 orphons, because counts were too low. In a later analysis, most CMV-associated TCR beta chains were found to appear HLA-restricted, with HLA associations seemingly driven largely by CMV exposure. Correlated functional status among segregating V segments might reflect linkage disequilibrium, but an unknown experimental factor could not be ruled out. According to the authors, the approach could potentially be generalized to other disease states and immunological phenotypes. Most TCR sequences were seen in very few donors, while some public TCRs were found in many individuals. An earlier analysis of roughly 570 of the donors showed that most TCR beta V segments appeared in productive rearrangements either about 87% or about 30% of the time, which broadly matched IMGT annotations. An association between a missense DCLRE1C variant and V-gene and J-gene trimming of TCR beta chains was found in a later genetic analysis and replicated in an independent cohort. When HLA alleles, especially DR and DQ, strongly co-occurred, TCR associations were difficult to assign to individual alleles. In a later analysis, around 15,000 TCR beta sequences were associated with specific HLA alleles at a false discovery rate of 0.05.

From the cysteine through the phenylalanine, the CDR3 covers 16 amino acids. Only the CDR3 part of the read is kept: 48 bases, read in frame from the first base. Compared with germline, V lacks 6 bases and J lacks 4 bases; bases without a gene match: 13. The germline V gene (reference sequence) gives CDR1 as MNHEY and CDR2 as SMNVEV. The cohort comprised some 700 healthy bone marrow donors. At the time of sampling, every cohort member was nominally healthy, though immune exposures that went unrecorded were likely present. The donor tested CMV seropositive and was one of the 289 seropositive cohort members. A peripheral blood sample was provided by each donor, and peripheral blood mononuclear cells were used for TCR beta sequencing. Genomic DNA was extracted from the blood cell samples with the Qiagen DNeasy Blood Extraction Kit.

The specimen was PBMCs. The origin of this receptor is a woman aged 25 to 39 in good health and CMV-seropositive. This chain joins TRBV27 to TRBJ2-7; 9 middle bases align to TRBD1. The nucleotides read TGTGCCAGCAGACCGACCTGGGTGGACAGGGGTTACGAGCAGTACTTC. It is translated as CASRPTWVDRGYEQYF.